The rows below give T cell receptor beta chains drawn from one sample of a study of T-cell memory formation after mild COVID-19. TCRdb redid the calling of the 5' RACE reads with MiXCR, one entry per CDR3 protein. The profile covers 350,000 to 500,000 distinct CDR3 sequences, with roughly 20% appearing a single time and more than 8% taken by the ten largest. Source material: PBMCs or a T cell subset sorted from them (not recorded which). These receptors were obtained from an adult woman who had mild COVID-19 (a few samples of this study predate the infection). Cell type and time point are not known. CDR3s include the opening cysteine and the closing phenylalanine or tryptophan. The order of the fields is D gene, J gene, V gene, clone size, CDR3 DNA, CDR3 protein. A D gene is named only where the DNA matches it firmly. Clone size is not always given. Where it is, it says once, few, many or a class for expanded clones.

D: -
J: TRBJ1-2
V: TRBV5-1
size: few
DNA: TGCGCCAGCAGCTTGGGGCAACCGGGCCTACACGTCGATGGCTACACCTTC
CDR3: CASSLGQPGLHVDGYTF

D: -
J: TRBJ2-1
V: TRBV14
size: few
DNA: TGTGCCAGCAGCCAAGGGGCGCCAGGTAACAATGAGCAGTTCTTC
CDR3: CASSQGAPGNNEQFF

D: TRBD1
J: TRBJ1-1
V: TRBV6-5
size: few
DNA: TGTGCCAGCAGTTACGGGACAGGCCGCTTAGCTGAAGCTTTCTTT
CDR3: CASSYGTGRLAEAFF

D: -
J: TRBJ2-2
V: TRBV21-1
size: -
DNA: TGTGCCAGCAGCAAAACAGTGAGGGACACCGGGGAGCTGTTTTTT
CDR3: CASSKTVRDTGELFF

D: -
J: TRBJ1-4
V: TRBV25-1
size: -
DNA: TGTGCCAGCAGTATTGGACAGCATAATGAAAAACTGTTTTTT
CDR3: CASSIGQHNEKLFF

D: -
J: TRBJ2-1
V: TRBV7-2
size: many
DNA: TGTGCCAGCAGCACCAGGACAACCAATGAGCAGTTCTTC
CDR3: CASSTRTTNEQFF

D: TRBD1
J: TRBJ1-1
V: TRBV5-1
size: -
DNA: TGCGCCAGCAGCATGACAGGGTCAGGGACTGAAGCTTTCTTT
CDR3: CASSMTGSGTEAFF

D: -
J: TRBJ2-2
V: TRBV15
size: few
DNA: TGTGCCACCAGCAAACTGCCCACCGGGGAGCTGTTTTTT
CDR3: CATSKLPTGELFF

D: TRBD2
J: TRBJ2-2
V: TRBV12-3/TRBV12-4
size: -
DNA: TGTGCCAGCAGTTTGTCACTAGCGGGAGTCGACACCGGGGAGCTGTTTTTT
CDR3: CASSLSLAGVDTGELFF

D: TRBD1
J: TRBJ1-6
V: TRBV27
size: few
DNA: TGTGCCAGCGGAAATCGACAGGGGAGAGAATCACCCCTCCACTTT
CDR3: CASGNRQGRESPLHF

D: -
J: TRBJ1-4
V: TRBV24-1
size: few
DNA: TGTGCCACCAGTTCGAGGCGGAGCAATGAAAAACTGTTTTTT
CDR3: CATSSRRSNEKLFF

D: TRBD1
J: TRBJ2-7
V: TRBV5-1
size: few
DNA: TGCGCCAGCTCGACACAGGGGAACCCCTACGAGCAGTACTTC
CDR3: CASSTQGNPYEQYF

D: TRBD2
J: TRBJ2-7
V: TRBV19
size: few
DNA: TGTGCCAGTAGACGGGAAGCGGGAGAAGCTTCCTACGAGCAGTACTTC
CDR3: CASRREAGEASYEQYF

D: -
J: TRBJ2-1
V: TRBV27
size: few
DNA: TGTGCCAGCAGTTTATCCCCGACGTGGCCTTACAATGAGCAGTTCTTC
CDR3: CASSLSPTWPYNEQFF

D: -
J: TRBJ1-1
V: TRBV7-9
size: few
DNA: TGTGCCAGCAGCCCCAACCGGGCGGCCCGTTACACTGAAGCTTTCTTT
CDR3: CASSPNRAARYTEAFF

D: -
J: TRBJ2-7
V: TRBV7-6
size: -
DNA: TGTGCCAGCAGCTTAGTAGGGTCCGGGACGGATCTGTCCTACGAGCAGTACTTC
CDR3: CASSLVGSGTDLSYEQYF

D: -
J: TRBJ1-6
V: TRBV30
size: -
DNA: TGTGCCTGGAGTGGCCAGCCAAATTCACCCCTCCACTTT
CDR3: CAWSGQPNSPLHF

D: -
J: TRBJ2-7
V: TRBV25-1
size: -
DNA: TGTGCCAGCAGTGAATCCGAGCAGTACTTC
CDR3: CASSESEQYF

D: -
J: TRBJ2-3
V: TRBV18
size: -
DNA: TGTGCCAGCTCCGAACTTAGGTCCTCAGATACGCAGTATTTT
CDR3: CASSELRSSDTQYF

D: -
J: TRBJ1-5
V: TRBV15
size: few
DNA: TGTGCCACCAGCCCGACCCGGGACTCCGGGGCAAATCAGCCCCAGCATTTT
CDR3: CATSPTRDSGANQPQHF

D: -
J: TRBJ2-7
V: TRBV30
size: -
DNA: TGTGCCTGGAGTGCTTGGGGGGAAAAAGACGAGCAGTACTTC
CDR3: CAWSAWGEKDEQYF

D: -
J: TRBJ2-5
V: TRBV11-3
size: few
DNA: TGTGCCAGCAGCCCCGCCCCAGGGGCTGGAGAGACCCAGTACTTC
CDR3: CASSPAPGAGETQYF